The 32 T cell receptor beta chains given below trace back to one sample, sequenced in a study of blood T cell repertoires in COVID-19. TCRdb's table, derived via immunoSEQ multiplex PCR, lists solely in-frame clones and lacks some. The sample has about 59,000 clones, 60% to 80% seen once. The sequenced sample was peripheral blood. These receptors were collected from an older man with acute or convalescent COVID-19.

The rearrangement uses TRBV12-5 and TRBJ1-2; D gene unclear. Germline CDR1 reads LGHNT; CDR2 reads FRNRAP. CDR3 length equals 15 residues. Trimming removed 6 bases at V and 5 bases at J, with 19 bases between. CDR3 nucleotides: TGTGCTAGTGGACCCGGGAAGGCGACAATTTATGGCTACACCTTC. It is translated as CASGPGKATIYGYTF.

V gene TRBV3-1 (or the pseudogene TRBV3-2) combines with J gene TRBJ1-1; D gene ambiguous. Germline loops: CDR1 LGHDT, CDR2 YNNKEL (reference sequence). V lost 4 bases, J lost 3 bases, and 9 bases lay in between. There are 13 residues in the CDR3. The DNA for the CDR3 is TGTGCCAGCAGCCTTCTCCGGGACACTGAAGCTTTCTTT. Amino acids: CASSLLRDTEAFF.

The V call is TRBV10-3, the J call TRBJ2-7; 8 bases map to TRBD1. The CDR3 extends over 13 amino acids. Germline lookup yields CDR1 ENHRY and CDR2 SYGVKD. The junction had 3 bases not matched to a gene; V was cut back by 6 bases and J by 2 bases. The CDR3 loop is CAIRGTGAYEQYF. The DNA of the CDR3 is TGTGCCATCAGGGGGACAGGTGCCTACGAGCAGTACTTC.

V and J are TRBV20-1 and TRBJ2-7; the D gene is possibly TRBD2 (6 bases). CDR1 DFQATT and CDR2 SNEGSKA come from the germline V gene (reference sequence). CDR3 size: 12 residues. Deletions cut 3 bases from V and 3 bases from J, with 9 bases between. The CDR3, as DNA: TGCAGTGCTAGTGTGGAGGGCTACGAGCAGTACTTC. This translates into CSASVEGYEQYF.

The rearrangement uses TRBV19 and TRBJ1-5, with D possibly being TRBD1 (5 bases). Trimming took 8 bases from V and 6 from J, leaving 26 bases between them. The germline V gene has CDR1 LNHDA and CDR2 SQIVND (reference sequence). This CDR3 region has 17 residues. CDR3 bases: TGTGCCAGTGCGGGGCCTCTACGAGCTTTATTGGGTCAGCCCCAGCATTTT. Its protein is CASAGPLRALLGQPQHF.

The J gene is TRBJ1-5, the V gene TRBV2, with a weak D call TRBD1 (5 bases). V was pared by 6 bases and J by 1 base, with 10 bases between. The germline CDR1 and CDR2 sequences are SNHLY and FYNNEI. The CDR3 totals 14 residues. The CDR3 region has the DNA TGTGCCAGCAGGGGGGACTCAAGCAATCAGCCCCAGCATTTT. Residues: CASRGDSSNQPQHF.

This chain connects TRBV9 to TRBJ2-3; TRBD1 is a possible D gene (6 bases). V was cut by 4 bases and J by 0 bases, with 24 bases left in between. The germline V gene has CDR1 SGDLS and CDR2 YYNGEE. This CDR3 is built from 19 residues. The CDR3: CASSSIRDTLYWSTDTQYF. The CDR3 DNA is TGTGCCAGCAGCTCCATTAGGGACACTCTATACTGGAGCACAGATACGCAGTATTTT.

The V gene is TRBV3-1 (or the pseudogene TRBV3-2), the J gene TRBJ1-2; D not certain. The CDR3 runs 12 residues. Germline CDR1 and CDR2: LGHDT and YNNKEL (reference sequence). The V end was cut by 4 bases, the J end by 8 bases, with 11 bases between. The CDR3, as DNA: TGTGCCAGCAGCCTGTGGGGAGAAGGCTACACCTTC. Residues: CASSLWGEGYTF.

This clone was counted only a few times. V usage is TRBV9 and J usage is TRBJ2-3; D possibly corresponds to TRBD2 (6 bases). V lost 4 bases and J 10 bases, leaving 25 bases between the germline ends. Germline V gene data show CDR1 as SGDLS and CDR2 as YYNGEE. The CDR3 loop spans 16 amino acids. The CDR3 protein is CASSPEALAWGRPQYF. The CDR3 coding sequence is TGTGCCAGCAGCCCAGAGGCGCTAGCGTGGGGGAGGCCGCAGTATTTT. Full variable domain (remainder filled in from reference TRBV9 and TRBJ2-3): DSGVTQTPKHLITATGQRVTLRCSPRSGDLSVYWYQQSLDQGLQFLIQYYNGEERAKGNILERFSAQQFPDLHSELNLSSLELGDSALYFCASSPEALAWGRPQYFGPGTRLTVL.

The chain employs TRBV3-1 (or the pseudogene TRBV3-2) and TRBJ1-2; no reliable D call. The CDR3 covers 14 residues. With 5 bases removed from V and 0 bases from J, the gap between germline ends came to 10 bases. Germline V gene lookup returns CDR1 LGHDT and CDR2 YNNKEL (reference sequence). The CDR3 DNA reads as TGTGCCAGCAGCACCGGGGTAGCTAACTATGGCTACACCTTC. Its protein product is CASSTGVANYGYTF.

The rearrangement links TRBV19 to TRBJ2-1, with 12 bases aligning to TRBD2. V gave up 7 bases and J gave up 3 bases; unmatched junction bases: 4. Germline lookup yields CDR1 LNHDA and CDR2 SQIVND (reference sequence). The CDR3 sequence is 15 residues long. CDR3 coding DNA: TGTGCCAGTACCCTGACTAGCGGGGGCTACAATGAGCAGTTCTTC. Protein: CASTLTSGGYNEQFF.

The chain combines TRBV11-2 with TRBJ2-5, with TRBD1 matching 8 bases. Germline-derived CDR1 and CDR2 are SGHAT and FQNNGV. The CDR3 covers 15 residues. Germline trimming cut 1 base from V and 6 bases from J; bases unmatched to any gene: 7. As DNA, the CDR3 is TGTGCCAGCAGCTTAGTCAGGGGGCGCACCCAGACCCAGTACTTC. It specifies CASSLVRGRTQTQYF.

CDR3 coding DNA: TGTGCCAGCAGACCCACTAGGTCCGGGGGAGATACGCAGTATTTT. The encoded protein is CASRPTRSGGDTQYF. The genes are TRBV7-8 and TRBJ2-3; TRBD2 is a possible D gene (6 bases). CDR3 length: 15 residues. Between the trimmed V and J ends, which lost 6 bases and 5 bases, there was a span of 18 bases. Looked up from germline, CDR1 is SGHVS and CDR2 is FQNEAQ.

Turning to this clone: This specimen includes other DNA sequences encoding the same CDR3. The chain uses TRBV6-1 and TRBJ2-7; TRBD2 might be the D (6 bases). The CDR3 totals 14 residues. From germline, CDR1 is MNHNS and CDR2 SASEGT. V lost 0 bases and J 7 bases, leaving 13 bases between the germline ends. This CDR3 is CASSEAGQGGEQYF. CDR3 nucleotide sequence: TGTGCCAGCAGTGAAGCTGGGCAGGGAGGAGAGCAGTACTTC.

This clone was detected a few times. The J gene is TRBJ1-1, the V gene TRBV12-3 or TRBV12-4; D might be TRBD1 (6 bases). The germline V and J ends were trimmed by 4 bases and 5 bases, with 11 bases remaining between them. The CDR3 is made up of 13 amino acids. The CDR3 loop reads CASSSNRDTEAFF. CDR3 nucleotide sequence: TGTGCCAGCAGTTCGAACAGGGATACTGAAGCTTTCTTT.

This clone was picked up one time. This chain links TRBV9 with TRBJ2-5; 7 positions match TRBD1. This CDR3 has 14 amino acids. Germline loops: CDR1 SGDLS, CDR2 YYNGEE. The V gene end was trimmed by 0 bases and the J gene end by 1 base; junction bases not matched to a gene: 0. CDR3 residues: CASSVDRGQETQYF. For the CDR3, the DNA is TGTGCCAGCAGCGTAGACAGGGGCCAAGAGACCCAGTACTTC.

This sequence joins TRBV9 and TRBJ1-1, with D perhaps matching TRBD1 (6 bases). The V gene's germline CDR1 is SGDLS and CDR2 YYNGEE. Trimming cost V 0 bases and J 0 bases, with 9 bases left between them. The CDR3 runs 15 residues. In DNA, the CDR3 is TGTGCCAGCAGCGTAGGACAGGCGATGAACACTGAAGCTTTCTTT. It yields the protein CASSVGQAMNTEAFF.

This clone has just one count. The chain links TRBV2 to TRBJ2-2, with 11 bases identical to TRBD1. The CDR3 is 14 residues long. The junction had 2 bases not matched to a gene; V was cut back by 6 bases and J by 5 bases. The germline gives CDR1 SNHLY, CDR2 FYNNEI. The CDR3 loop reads CASSGTGGTGELFF. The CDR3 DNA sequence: TGTGCCAGCAGCGGGACAGGGGGAACCGGGGAGCTGTTTTTT.

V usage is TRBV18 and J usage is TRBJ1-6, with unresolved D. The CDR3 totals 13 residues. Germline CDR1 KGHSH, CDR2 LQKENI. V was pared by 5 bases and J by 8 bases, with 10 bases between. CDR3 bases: TGTGCCAGCTCAGTCGGAGGTGATTCACCCCTCCACTTT. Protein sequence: CASSVGGDSPLHF.

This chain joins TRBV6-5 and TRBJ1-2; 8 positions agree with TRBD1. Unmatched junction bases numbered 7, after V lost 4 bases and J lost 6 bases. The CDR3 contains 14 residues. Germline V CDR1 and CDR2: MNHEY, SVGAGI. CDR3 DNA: TGTGCCAGCAGTTCGCGACAGGGGTTCCATGGCTACACCTTC. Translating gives CASSSRQGFHGYTF.

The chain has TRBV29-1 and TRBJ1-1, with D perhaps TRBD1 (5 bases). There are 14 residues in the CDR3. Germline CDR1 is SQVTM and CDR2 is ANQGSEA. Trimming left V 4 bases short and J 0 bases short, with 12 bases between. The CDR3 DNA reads TGCAGCGTTGGGCAGGGCGATGTGAACACTGAAGCTTTCTTT. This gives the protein CSVGQGDVNTEAFF.

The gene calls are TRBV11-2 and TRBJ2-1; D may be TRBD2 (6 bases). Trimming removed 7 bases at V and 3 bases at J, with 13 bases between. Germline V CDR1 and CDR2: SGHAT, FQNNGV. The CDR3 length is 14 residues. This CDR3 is CASKPGLLYNEQFF. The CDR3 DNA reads TGTGCCAGCAAGCCGGGACTCCTCTACAATGAGCAGTTCTTC.

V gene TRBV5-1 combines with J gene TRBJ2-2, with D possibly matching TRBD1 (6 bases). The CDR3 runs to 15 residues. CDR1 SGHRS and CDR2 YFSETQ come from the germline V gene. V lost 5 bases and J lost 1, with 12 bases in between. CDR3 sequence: CASRKATGNTGELFF. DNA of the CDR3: TGCGCCAGCAGAAAGGCGACAGGGAACACCGGGGAGCTGTTTTTT.

CDR3 coding DNA: TGTGCCAGTATCGGGGGAGCGGGAGGGCCCTTTAGTGAGCAGTTCTTC. It translates to CASIGGAGGPFSEQFF. The chain links TRBV19 to TRBJ2-1; 10 bases fit TRBD2. This CDR3 is built from 16 residues. Germline V lookup: CDR1 LNHDA, CDR2 SQIVND (reference sequence). Trimming cost V 7 bases and J 9 bases; bases outside gene matches: 15.

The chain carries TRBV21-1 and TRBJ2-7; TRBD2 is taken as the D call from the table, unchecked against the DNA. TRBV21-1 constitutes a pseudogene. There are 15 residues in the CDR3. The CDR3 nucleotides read TGTGCCAGCACCAAAAGGGGACTAGCGGGCCTCGAGCAGTACTTC. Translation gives CASTKRGLAGLEQYF.

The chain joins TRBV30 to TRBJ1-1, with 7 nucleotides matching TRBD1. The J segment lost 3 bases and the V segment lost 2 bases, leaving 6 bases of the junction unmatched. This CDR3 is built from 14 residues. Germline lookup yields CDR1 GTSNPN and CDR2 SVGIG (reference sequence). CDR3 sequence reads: CAWSWTDRDTEAFF. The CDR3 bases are TGTGCCTGGAGTTGGACAGACAGGGACACTGAAGCTTTCTTT.

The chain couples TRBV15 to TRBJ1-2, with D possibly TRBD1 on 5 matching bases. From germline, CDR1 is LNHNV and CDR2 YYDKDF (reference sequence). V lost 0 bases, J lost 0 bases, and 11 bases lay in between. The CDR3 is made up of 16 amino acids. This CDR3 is CATSRDQTGANYGYTF. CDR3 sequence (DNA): TGTGCCACCAGCAGAGATCAAACAGGAGCTAACTATGGCTACACCTTC.

CDR3 coding DNA: TGTGCCAGCAGCGCGGAGGGACCCGCCACCCCGAACCCGGAACCTGAAGCTTTCTTT. It translates to CASSAEGPATPNPEPEAFF. This chain joins TRBV5-6 and TRBJ1-1, with D maybe TRBD1 (5 bases). CDR1 is SGHDT and CDR2 is YYEEEE in the germline V gene. V lost 4 bases, J lost 6 bases, and 31 bases lay in between. This CDR3 comprises 19 residues.

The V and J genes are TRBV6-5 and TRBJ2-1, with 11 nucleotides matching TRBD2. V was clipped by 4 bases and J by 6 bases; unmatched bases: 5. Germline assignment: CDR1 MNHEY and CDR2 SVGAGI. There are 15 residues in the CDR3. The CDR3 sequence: CASSLGLAASNEQFF. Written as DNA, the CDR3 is TGTGCCAGCAGTTTGGGACTAGCGGCCTCCAATGAGCAGTTCTTC.

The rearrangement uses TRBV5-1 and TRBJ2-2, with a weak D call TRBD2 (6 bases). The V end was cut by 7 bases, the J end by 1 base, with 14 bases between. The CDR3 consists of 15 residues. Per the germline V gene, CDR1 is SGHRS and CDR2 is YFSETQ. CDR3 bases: TGCGCCAGCGTTACCGGGACTCAGAACACCGGGGAGCTGTTTTTT. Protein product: CASVTGTQNTGELFF.

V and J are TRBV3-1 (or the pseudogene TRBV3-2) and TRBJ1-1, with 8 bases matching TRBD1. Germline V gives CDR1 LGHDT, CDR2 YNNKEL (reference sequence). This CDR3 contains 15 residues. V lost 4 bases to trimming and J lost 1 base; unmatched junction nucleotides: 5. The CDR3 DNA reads TGTGCCAGCAGCCTCGGGACAGGACAGAACACTGAAGCTTTCTTT. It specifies CASSLGTGQNTEAFF.

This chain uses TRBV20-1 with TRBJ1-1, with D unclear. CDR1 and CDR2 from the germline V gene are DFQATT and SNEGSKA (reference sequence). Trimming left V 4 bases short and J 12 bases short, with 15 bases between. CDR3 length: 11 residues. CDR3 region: CSATTLTPPFF. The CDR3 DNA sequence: TGCAGTGCTACCACCCTCACACCGCCTTTCTTT.